This T cell receptor beta chain was sequenced for a study of shared clonotypes between healthy human individuals. Here immunoSEQ multiplex PCR was the method, and the copy in TCRdb shows in-frame clones only, minus some. The sample lists millions of clones; about 95% were seen once. The germline V gene has CDR1 SGHNT and CDR2 YENEEA. This CDR3 has 15 amino acids. Trimming took 1 base from V and 0 from J, leaving 8 bases between them. The naive CD8 subset, CD45RO-negative cells positively selected for CCR7, excluded terminally differentiated effector memory CD45RA+ cells. The material sequenced was naive CD8+ T cells sorted from blood. The sequence derives from a man younger than 35 in good health. V usage is TRBV11-3 and J usage is TRBJ2-3; a possible D gene is TRBD2 (6 bases). The CDR3 DNA reads as TGTGCCAGCAGCTTAGGGGCGGGAAGCACAGATACGCAGTATTTT. Translating gives CASSLGAGSTDTQYF.